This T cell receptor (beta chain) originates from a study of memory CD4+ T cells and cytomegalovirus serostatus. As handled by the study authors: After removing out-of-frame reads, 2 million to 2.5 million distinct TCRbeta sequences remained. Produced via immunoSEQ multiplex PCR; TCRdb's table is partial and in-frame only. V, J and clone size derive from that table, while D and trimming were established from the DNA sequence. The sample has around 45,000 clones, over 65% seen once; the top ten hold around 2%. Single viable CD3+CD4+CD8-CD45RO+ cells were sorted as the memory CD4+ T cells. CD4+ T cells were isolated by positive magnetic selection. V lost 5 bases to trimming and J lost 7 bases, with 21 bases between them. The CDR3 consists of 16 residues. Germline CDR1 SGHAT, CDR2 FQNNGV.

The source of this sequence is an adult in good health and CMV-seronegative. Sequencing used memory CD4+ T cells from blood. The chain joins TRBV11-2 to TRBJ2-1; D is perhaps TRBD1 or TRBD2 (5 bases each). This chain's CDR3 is CASSQTGTDPSNEQFF. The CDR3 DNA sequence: TGTGCCAGCAGCCAAACCGGGACGGACCCCTCTAATGAGCAGTTCTTC.